The present T cell receptor (beta chain) was sequenced within a study of CD8 T cells in ankylosing spondylitis. TCRdb re-called the 5' RACE reads with MiXCR, one entry per CDR3 protein. The data hold under 300,000 distinct CDR3 sequences, with 7.5% to 9% observed a single time. Study-level points and caveats: About 8 highly homologous variants made up a TCR beta motif, and this motif appeared characteristic of ankylosing spondylitis blood. Earlier literature documents some of the motif variants in reactive arthritis synovial fluid and blood. Significant enrichment of disease-linked clones was reportedly seen in matched ankylosing spondylitis synovial fluid.

This clonotype was recorded many times. The antigen is unknown. The receptor comes from a male donor with ankylosing spondylitis or in good health (not recorded which). The sequenced sample was blood, either unsorted or a sorted T cell fraction (not recorded which).

The CDR3 is CASRPGPDTQYF. The CDR3 nucleotides read TGCGCCAGCAGGCCGGGGCCAGATACGCAGTATTTT. This chain uses TRBV5-1 with TRBJ2-3; possibly TRBD1 or TRBD2 for D (5 bases each). CDR3 size: 12 residues. CDR1 and CDR2 (germline): SGHRS, YFSETQ. Trimming cost V 5 bases and J 4 bases, with 8 bases left between them.